This T cell receptor beta chain derives from a study of control samples from healthy donors and cancer patients. Sequencing used immunoSEQ multiplex PCR; TCRdb keeps in-frame clones, though not all of them. The table includes fewer than 200,000 clones, over 95% detected once. The V gene end was trimmed by 2 bases and the J gene end by 5 bases; junction bases not matched to a gene: 5. This CDR3 contains 14 residues. Germline V gene lookup returns CDR1 MNHEY and CDR2 SVGAGI. This rearrangement joins TRBV6-5 to TRBJ2-5; TRBD1 matches 7 bases. This TCR was recovered from a woman in her thirties in good health. The source material was blood. The CDR3 spells CASSYDRARETQYF. The CDR3 DNA reads as TGTGCCAGCAGTTACGACAGGGCGCGGGAGACCCAGTACTTC.